This T cell receptor beta chain emerged from a study of blood T cell repertoires in COVID-19. At the level of the study: The analysed material was cDNA or gDNA that came from T cells, B-cell-depleted T cells, or PBMCs.

V shed 7 bases and J shed 0 bases, with 13 bases lying between them. The CDR3 is made up of 14 amino acids. Germline CDR1 and CDR2: LNHDA and SQIVND (reference sequence). Here immunoSEQ multiplex PCR was the method, and the copy in TCRdb shows in-frame clones only, minus some. The data show a few hundred thousand clones, roughly nine tenths seen once. This TCR derives from a man aged 18-30 years who had recovered from COVID-19. The chain employs TRBV19 and TRBJ2-7, with a tentative D call TRBD1 (6 bases). The specimen sequenced was peripheral blood. The CDR3 here is CASTPSDSSYEQYF. In DNA form, the CDR3 reads TGTGCCAGTACCCCCTCGGACAGCTCCTACGAGCAGTACTTC.